Listed here are 28 T cell receptor beta chains from one sample, sequenced in a study of CD8 T cells in ankylosing spondylitis. The study's findings and limits: Among TCR beta sequences, a motif of several highly homologous variants appeared characteristic of ankylosing spondylitis blood.

No cognate antigen is known for these TCRs. TCRdb itself ran the 5' RACE reads through MiXCR, one entry per CDR3 protein. The table includes under 850,000 distinct CDR3 sequences, roughly 19% detected once. The sample consisted of blood, either unsorted or a sorted T cell fraction (not recorded which). The receptor source for this set is a male donor with ankylosing spondylitis.

This chain joins TRBV5-1 and TRBJ2-5, with 8 bases lining up with TRBD1. With 4 bases clipped from V and 4 bases from J, the junction kept 9 bases outside the gene matches. This CDR3 has 15 amino acids. Germline loops: CDR1 SGHRS, CDR2 YFSETQ. The chain's CDR3 is CASSRWTGRRETQYF. CDR3 DNA sequence: TGCGCCAGCAGCCGTTGGACAGGGAGAAGAGAGACCCAGTACTTC.

There are a few counts of this clonotype. The chain carries TRBV9 and TRBJ2-7; D unclear. The V gene's germline CDR1 is SGDLS and CDR2 YYNGEE. This CDR3 region has 13 residues. Trimming removed 0 bases from V and 6 bases from J, with 10 bases in between. CDR3 residues: CASSVEEEGEQYF. The CDR3 DNA sequence: TGTGCCAGCAGCGTAGAAGAGGAAGGCGAGCAGTACTTC.

V usage is TRBV30 and J usage is TRBJ2-2, with D unclear. Trimming shortened V by 2 bases and J by 7 bases, and 11 bases separated the two germline ends. The CDR3 loop spans 13 amino acids. Germline CDR1 is GTSNPN and CDR2 is SVGIG (reference sequence). The DNA of the CDR3 is TGTGCCTGGAGTACCATGTCCAGCGGGGAGCTGTTTTTT. Amino acid sequence: CAWSTMSSGELFF.

The J gene is TRBJ1-1, the V gene TRBV12-3 or TRBV12-4, with a tentative D call TRBD1 (5 bases). This CDR3 has 14 residues. Trimming left V 5 bases short and J 1 base short, with 11 bases between. The CDR3 bases are TGTGCCAGCAGTCCCGGGGGGAAGAACACTGAAGCTTTCTTT. This encodes CASSPGGKNTEAFF.

This clonotype was observed a handful of times. V usage is TRBV12-3 or TRBV12-4 and J usage is TRBJ2-7; no clear D gene. CDR3 size: 14 residues. Trimming took 2 bases from V and 5 from J, leaving 13 bases between them. CDR3 in DNA: TGTGCCAGCAGTTTAACCCAGGTCCGGGACGAGCAGTACTTC. Its protein product is CASSLTQVRDEQYF.

The chain employs TRBV5-1 and TRBJ2-5; 7 bases agree with TRBD2. CDR3 length equals 14 residues. In germline, CDR1 is SGHRS, CDR2 YFSETQ. V dropped 6 bases and J dropped 0; count of bases not matched to a gene: 5. In nucleotides, the CDR3 is TGCGCCAGCACCGGGGGAGGGGACCAAGAGACCCAGTACTTC. This sequence encodes CASTGGGDQETQYF.

The gene calls are TRBV12-3 or TRBV12-4 and TRBJ2-7, with a possible D match to TRBD2 (6 bases). With 5 bases removed from V and 0 bases from J, the gap between germline ends came to 11 bases. The CDR3 consists of 14 residues. CDR3: CASSKRTNSYEQYF. The CDR3 coding sequence is TGTGCCAGCAGTAAGAGGACTAACTCCTACGAGCAGTACTTC.

The chain employs TRBV27 and TRBJ2-3, with 7 bases aligning to TRBD2. Per the germline V gene, CDR1 is MNHEY and CDR2 is SMNVEV (reference sequence). This CDR3 has 14 amino acids. Trimming took 5 bases from V and 6 from J; bases not matched to a gene: 8. The CDR3 bases are TGTGCCAGCAGTGCGTACCGACTAGCCGATACGCAGTATTTT. Amino acid sequence: CASSAYRLADTQYF.

The table lists this clonotype with a few counts. The rearrangement links TRBV15 to TRBJ1-1; D call uncertain. CDR3 length: 15 residues. Germline CDR1 reads LNHNV; CDR2 reads YYDKDF (reference sequence). Trimming cost V 3 bases and J 3 bases, with 14 bases left between them. The CDR3 loop is CATSRMGLLDTEAFF. In nucleotides, the CDR3 is TGTGCCACCAGCAGGATGGGGTTATTGGACACTGAAGCTTTCTTT.

The chain is built from TRBV28 and TRBJ1-2; D is unclear. Germline lookup yields CDR1 MDHEN and CDR2 SYDVKM. With 2 bases removed from V and 1 base from J, the gap between germline ends came to 11 bases. The CDR3 consists of 15 residues. CDR3 protein: CASSLSPGINYGYTF. In DNA form, the CDR3 reads TGTGCCAGCAGTTTAAGTCCCGGAATTAACTATGGCTACACCTTC.

The gene calls are TRBV6-5 and TRBJ1-2, with D unresolved. The CDR3 covers 14 residues. CDR1 is MNHEY, CDR2 SVGAGI, per germline. Trimming took off 0 bases at V and 6 bases at J, with 11 bases between the two ends. CDR3 DNA sequence: TGTGCCAGCAGTTACTCGAAGCGTTTGGATGGCTACACCTTC. Residues: CASSYSKRLDGYTF.

This clonotype occurred many times. V gene TRBV5-1 combines with J gene TRBJ2-3; D might be TRBD2 (6 bases). CDR1 and CDR2 (germline): SGHRS, YFSETQ. The V end was cut by 6 bases, the J end by 7 bases, with 9 bases between. The CDR3 runs to 11 residues. DNA of the CDR3: TGCGCCAGCATCGGGACTTATACGCAGTATTTT. The encoded protein is CASIGTYTQYF.

In its sample, this clonotype was seen many times. V gene TRBV7-3 combines with J gene TRBJ2-7; tentative D call: TRBD1 (6 bases). This CDR3 contains 14 residues. The germline V and J ends were trimmed by 0 bases and 4 bases, with 10 bases remaining between them. Germline CDR1 and CDR2: SGHTA and FQGTGA. The CDR3 is CASSLTGGSYEQYF. The CDR3 bases are TGTGCCAGCAGCTTAACAGGGGGTTCGTACGAGCAGTACTTC.

The chain joins TRBV6-2 or TRBV6-3 to TRBJ2-1; tentatively, D is TRBD1 or TRBD2 (5 bases each). Germline V gene sequence: CDR1 MNHEY, CDR2 SVGEGT. The V end lost 8 bases, the J end lost 6 bases, and 17 bases lay between the germline ends. There are 14 residues in the CDR3. The DNA of the CDR3 is TGTGCCAGCGTCTCGGGACCGACTATCAATGAGCAGTTCTTC. Translated, it gives CASVSGPTINEQFF.

This clonotype was picked up a small number of times. The rearrangement links TRBV6-1 to TRBJ2-1; perhaps TRBD1 as D (5 bases). CDR1 and CDR2 (germline): MNHNS, SASEGT. Trimming shortened V by 8 bases and J by 10 bases, and 18 bases separated the two germline ends. There are 13 residues in the CDR3. The CDR3 DNA follows: TGTGCCAGCTTAGGGGAACCCTCTGGGGAGCAGTTCTTC. It is translated as CASLGEPSGEQFF.

This clonotype was counted ten times or more. V is TRBV7-2 and J is TRBJ1-5, with D possibly being TRBD1 (5 bases). The V end lost 5 bases, the J end lost 2 bases, and 10 bases lay between the germline ends. The CDR3 sequence is 14 residues long. Germline lookup yields CDR1 SGHTA and CDR2 FQGNSA. The CDR3 spells CASSLRGGNQPQHF. CDR3 nucleotides: TGTGCCAGCAGCCTCCGAGGGGGCAATCAGCCCCAGCATTTT. Filled out from reference TRBV7-2 and TRBJ1-5, the complete variable domain reads GAGVSQSPSNKVTEKGKDVELRCDPISGHTALYWYRQSLGQGLEFLIYFQGNSAPDKSGLPSDRFSAERTGGSVSTLTIQRTQQEDSAVYLCASSLRGGNQPQHFGDGTRLSIL.

This clonotype was picked up many times. J is TRBJ2-7 and V is TRBV7-2; 7 bases map to TRBD2. The CDR3 sequence is 16 residues long. V lost 1 base to trimming and J lost 3 bases; unmatched junction nucleotides: 9. The germline V gene has CDR1 SGHTA and CDR2 FQGNSA. The CDR3 sequence is CASSLGIAGRVYEQYF. CDR3 nucleotide sequence: TGTGCCAGCAGCTTAGGGATAGCGGGCAGGGTCTACGAGCAGTACTTC.

This clonotype was observed many times. V usage is TRBV5-1 and J usage is TRBJ2-1; D is ambiguous. Germline assignment: CDR1 SGHRS and CDR2 YFSETQ. Deletions cut 2 bases from V and 5 bases from J, with 5 bases between. The length of the CDR3 is 12 residues. CDR3 amino acids: CASSFSHNEQFF. In nucleotides, the CDR3 is TGCGCCAGCAGCTTTTCGCACAATGAGCAGTTCTTC.

J is TRBJ2-6 and V is TRBV4-2, with D unresolved. The CDR3 totals 16 residues. Germline V gives CDR1 LGHNA, CDR2 YNFKEQ. V was shortened by 0 bases and J by 0 bases, with 6 bases between the two germline ends. The CDR3 sequence is CASSQEGNSGANVLTF. The DNA of the CDR3 is TGTGCCAGCAGCCAAGAGGGTAACTCTGGGGCCAACGTCCTGACTTTC.

V is TRBV11-1 and J is TRBJ2-7; D gene ambiguous. The CDR3 is made up of 13 amino acids. CDR1 SGHAT and CDR2 FQDESV come from the germline V gene (reference sequence). V gave up 7 bases and J gave up 1 base, with 11 bases separating them. CDR3: CASTSGISYEQYF. In DNA, the CDR3 is TGTGCCAGCACGTCAGGAATATCCTACGAGCAGTACTTC.

This clonotype appeared a few times. The chain couples TRBV20-1 to TRBJ2-4, with TRBD1 matching over 10 bases. The V and J ends lost 6 bases and 6 bases, in that order; junction bases with no gene match: 5. In germline, CDR1 is DFQATT, CDR2 SNEGSKA (reference sequence). The CDR3 loop spans 13 amino acids. In DNA, the CDR3 is TGCAGTGCCACCGGGACAGGGGCAAACATTCAGTACTTC. Its translation is CSATGTGANIQYF.

The chain recombines TRBV5-1 with TRBJ2-1; a possible D gene is TRBD1 (6 bases). CDR1 and CDR2 from the germline V gene are SGHRS and YFSETQ. The CDR3 consists of 14 residues. Trimming removed 6 bases from V and 3 bases from J, with 13 bases in between. In DNA form, the CDR3 reads TGCGCCAGCAAACCCTACAGGGACTACAATGAGCAGTTCTTC. It codes for CASKPYRDYNEQFF.

The chain combines TRBV5-1 with TRBJ1-1; no clear D. The CDR3 covers 14 residues. Germline V gives CDR1 SGHRS, CDR2 YFSETQ. Trimming took off 2 bases at V and 1 base at J, with 9 bases between the two ends. Here the CDR3 DNA reads TGCGCCAGCAGCTTTCAAACAGCGAACACTGAAGCTTTCTTT. Encoded protein: CASSFQTANTEAFF.

The CDR3: CASSRWGWDSTDTQYF. For the CDR3, the DNA is TGTGCCAGCAGTCGTTGGGGGTGGGACAGCACAGATACGCAGTATTTT. This rearrangement joins TRBV28 to TRBJ2-3; either TRBD1 or TRBD2 may supply D (5 bases each). V dropped 5 bases and J dropped 0 bases, with 15 bases sitting between them. The CDR3 extends over 16 amino acids. The germline CDR1 and CDR2 sequences are MDHEN and SYDVKM.

In this sample, this clonotype turned up a few times. The chain joins TRBV5-6 to TRBJ2-1, with 7 bases lining up with TRBD2. The CDR3 spans 17 residues. The V and J ends lost 3 bases and 4 bases, in that order; junction bases with no gene match: 13. CDR1 and CDR2 from the germline V gene are SGHDT and YYEEEE. The CDR3 region is CASSWSPSGKPYNEQFF. CDR3 coding DNA: TGTGCCAGCAGCTGGTCCCCTAGCGGAAAACCTTACAATGAGCAGTTCTTC.

This clonotype was seen a few times. The V gene is TRBV3-1, the J gene TRBJ2-7, with a weak D call TRBD1 (6 bases). The CDR3 extends over 14 amino acids. Germline CDR1 LGHDT, CDR2 YNNKEL (reference sequence). Deletions cut 1 base from V and 0 bases from J, with 7 bases between. DNA for the CDR3: TGTGCCAGCAGCCAAGGGACAGCCTCCTACGAGCAGTACTTC. This encodes CASSQGTASYEQYF.

This clonotype was detected only a few times. V gene TRBV24-1 combines with J gene TRBJ2-2; the D gene could be TRBD1 or TRBD2 (7 bases each). V was cut by 9 bases and J by 9 bases, with 16 bases left in between. The CDR3 contains 13 residues. Looked up from germline, CDR1 is KGHDR and CDR2 is SFDVKD. CDR3 sequence (DNA): TGTGCCACCGGCCCAGGGAGGGGGCGGGAGCTGTTTTTT. It codes for CATGPGRGRELFF.

This clonotype came up a few times. The V call is TRBV18, the J call TRBJ1-2; 10 nucleotides match TRBD1. This CDR3 is 17 amino acids long. With V trimmed by 3 bases and J by 3 bases, 10 bases remained unmatched. Germline CDR1 and CDR2: KGHSH and LQKENI. In DNA, the CDR3 is TGTGCCAGCTCACCCCAGGGACAGGGGTTTGTGGACTATGGCTACACCTTC. As protein: CASSPQGQGFVDYGYTF.